This is a list of T cell receptor beta chains from one sample in a study of cytomegalovirus exposure and HLA in healthy donors. Profiling relied on immunoSEQ multiplex PCR, and the TCRdb table lists in-frame clones only, not all of them. Of a few hundred thousand clones detected, more than 65% appear once; the ten largest clones hold 1.8%. Sequenced: PBMCs. The receptor set was obtained from a woman in her 30s in good health and CMV-seronegative. Both conserved end residues are trimmed from each CDR3. D genes are given only for firm matches. Part of the rows lack a size; the others show once, few, many or a class for expanded clones.

V gene	D gene	J gene	clone size	CDR3 protein
TRBV5-1	TRBD1	TRBJ2-3	-	ASSLVQGANPDTQY
TRBV27	-	TRBJ1-1	few	ASSLLGGTEAF
TRBV5-6	-	TRBJ1-1	-	ASSILDSLTTEAF
TRBV6-5	-	TRBJ1-1	-	ASQITRLDTEAF
TRBV6-6	-	TRBJ2-7	few	ASSYFTGSHEQY
TRBV6-5	-	TRBJ1-5	-	ASSSRDSNQPQH
TRBV5-1	-	TRBJ2-1	-	ASREGGRSYNEQF
TRBV7-9	-	TRBJ1-1	-	ASSLGQGDTEAF
TRBV30	-	TRBJ2-1	-	AWSVEASANEQF
TRBV7-9	TRBD1	TRBJ2-7	-	ASSRQGEEQY
TRBV30	-	TRBJ1-3	few	AWTAWGGTGNTIY
TRBV7-7	-	TRBJ1-1	-	ASSLGSGTEAF
TRBV14	TRBD2	TRBJ2-5	-	ASSQYLAGVTETQY
TRBV5-6	TRBD1	TRBJ1-3	-	ASSRRRTGGADTIY
TRBV5-8	TRBD1	TRBJ1-6	-	ASSFRTGVNSPLH
TRBV15	-	TRBJ2-5	-	ATSRDQGSQGETQY
TRBV7-2	TRBD1	TRBJ1-1	-	ASSLGQTNTEAF
TRBV4-1	TRBD2	TRBJ2-5	few	ASSIRGPAGGETQY